The 19 T cell receptor beta chains below come from one sample, sequenced in a study of spatial heterogeneity in lung cancer (dated by TCRdb to the late 2010s). Taken with the paper, the label for time point translates to: sample taken at primary tumor resection. Without any cell sorting, TCR sequencing was performed on whole RNA extracted either from tumor and nontumor lung tissue or from cryopreserved PBMC samples. Receptor amplification or capture employed 5' RACE. Instrument on record: NextSeq 500. TCRdb itself trimmed the public reads at Q25 with fastp, ran MiXCR and retained productive beta chains. All rows with the same CDR3 protein become a single entry with the most common DNA and genes. The table for this sample lists about 50,000 distinct CDR3 sequences; 6% to 9.5% of them were counted only once. The top ten clones comprise approximately 13% of the sample. Sequenced material: PBMCs, taken at surgery. Receptors originate from a female donor with early-stage non-small cell lung cancer.

The rearrangement joins TRBV20-1 to TRBJ2-3; TRBD2 matches at 7 bases. The germline gives CDR1 DFQATT, CDR2 SNEGSKA (reference sequence). The CDR3 is 13 amino acids. In nucleotides, the CDR3 is TGCGGTAGCGAAACTAGCGGCACAGATACGCAGTATTTT. Its protein is CGSETSGTDTQYF.

This chain links TRBV4-2 with TRBJ1-3; 7 bases align to TRBD1. This CDR3 spans 18 amino acids. Germline V gene sequence: CDR1 LGHNA, CDR2 YNFKEQ. V gave up 3 bases and J gave up 0 bases; unmatched junction bases: 11. CDR3 in amino acids: CASSQNTLGTASGNTIYF. CDR3 sequence (DNA): TGTGCCAGCAGCCAGAACACACTCGGGACAGCCTCTGGAAACACCATATATTTT.

The J gene is TRBJ1-6, the V gene TRBV28; D possibly corresponds to TRBD1 (5 bases). Trimming stripped 6 bases from V and 3 bases from J, with 12 bases between. Germline V gene sequence: CDR1 MDHEN, CDR2 SYDVKM. This CDR3 comprises 15 residues. CDR3 sequence reads: CASRARDGYNSPLHF. The CDR3 nucleotides read TGTGCCAGCAGAGCGAGGGACGGCTATAATTCACCCCTCCACTTT.

The gene calls are TRBV6-6 and TRBJ2-1; D is perhaps TRBD2 (5 bases). CDR1 and CDR2 (germline): MNHNY, SVGAGI (reference sequence). V lost 6 bases, J lost 9 bases, and 15 bases lay in between. CDR3 length equals 13 residues. CDR3 amino acids: CASSQGRRTEQFF. In DNA form, the CDR3 reads TGTGCCAGCAGCCAAGGAAGGAGGACTGAGCAGTTCTTC.

Concerning this clonotype: The limits of the CDR3 on the DNA are not certain, so only TCRdb's listed CDR3 is given. This chain links TRBV14 with TRBJ2-1; the table gives TRBD1 as D, unverified against the DNA. The CDR3 length is 18 residues, termini included. Germline values: CDR1 SGHDN, CDR2 FVKESK. The CDR3 protein is CASSQIGFGAGPTDEQFF.

This clonotype was seen ten or more times. This chain uses TRBV7-2 with TRBJ2-3; 8 bases are shared with TRBD2. CDR3 length: 14 residues. The ends lost 4 bases at V and 6 bases at J; junction bases unmatched: 6. Germline values: CDR1 SGHTA, CDR2 FQGNSA. The CDR3 spells CASSSGLASDTQYF. The CDR3, as DNA: TGTGCCAGCAGCTCCGGACTAGCCTCCGATACGCAGTATTTT.

V is TRBV18 and J is TRBJ2-5; possible D gene TRBD1, 5 bases. Looked up from germline, CDR1 is KGHSH and CDR2 is LQKENI. This CDR3 has 14 residues. The V end lost 6 bases, the J end lost 4 bases, and 15 bases lay between the germline ends. The CDR3 coding sequence is TGTGCCAGCTCCCCGACAGTCGCCGTAGAGACCCAGTACTTC. Translation: CASSPTVAVETQYF.

This sequence joins TRBV18 and TRBJ2-2; D is perhaps TRBD2 (5 bases). With 3 bases removed from V and 4 bases from J, the gap between germline ends came to 12 bases. The CDR3 runs to 15 residues. The V gene's germline CDR1 is KGHSH and CDR2 LQKENI. The CDR3 DNA is TGTGCCAGCTCACCGAGGGTGTCCGGCACCGGGGAGCTGTTTTTT. Translated, it gives CASSPRVSGTGELFF.

The chain links TRBV6-1 to TRBJ2-5; D is ambiguous. V shed 3 bases and J shed 4 bases, with 12 bases lying between them. Germline V CDR1 and CDR2: MNHNS, SASEGT. The CDR3 loop spans 14 amino acids. The chain's CDR3 is CASSESSNRETQYF. The CDR3 DNA reads TGTGCCAGCAGTGAGTCCTCAAACCGAGAGACCCAGTACTTC.

The chain joins TRBV6-4 to TRBJ2-1; TRBD2 matches at 7 bases. CDR3 size: 15 residues. Germline CDR1 reads MRHNA; CDR2 reads SNTAGT. The J segment lost 4 bases and the V segment lost 3 bases, leaving 6 bases of the junction unmatched. The CDR3 is CASSEGREFYNEQFF. The DNA of the CDR3 is TGTGCCAGCAGTGAAGGGAGGGAGTTTTACAATGAGCAGTTCTTC.

This clonotype was found many times. The chain joins TRBV29-1 to TRBJ2-1; D not resolved. Germline CDR1 reads SQVTM; CDR2 reads ANQGSEA. The CDR3 spans 11 residues. The V and J ends lost 4 bases and 6 bases respectively, with 7 bases between them. The CDR3 region is CSVGFANEQFF. The CDR3 coding sequence is TGCAGCGTTGGATTCGCCAATGAGCAGTTCTTC.

The genes are TRBV23-1 and TRBJ2-7; a possible D gene is TRBD2 (7 bases). TRBV23-1 is an ORF for which the function is uncertain. Trimming took 0 bases from V and 6 from J, leaving 9 bases between them. The CDR3 contains 13 residues. DNA for the CDR3: TGCGCCAGCAGTCAATCGGGGGGGCTCGAGCAGTACTTC. This gives the protein CASSQSGGLEQYF.

The table lists this clonotype with many counts. The rearrangement uses TRBV4-3 and TRBJ1-2, with TRBD1 matching over 7 bases. Germline values: CDR1 LGHNA, CDR2 YSLEER. V gave up 0 bases and J gave up 0 bases; unmatched junction bases: 7. This CDR3 region has 17 residues. The CDR3 region is CASSQERSTGANYGYTF. In DNA, the CDR3 is TGCGCCAGCAGCCAAGAACGCTCCACAGGGGCTAACTATGGCTACACCTTC.

The table lists this clonotype with a few counts. The rearrangement joins TRBV7-9 to TRBJ2-6, with D unclear. Trimming took 3 bases from V and 0 from J, leaving 6 bases between them. Germline lookup yields CDR1 SEHNR and CDR2 FQNEAQ (reference sequence). The CDR3 consists of 15 residues. The CDR3 sequence: CASSFVGSGANVLTF. The CDR3 bases are TGTGCCAGCAGCTTTGTCGGCTCTGGGGCCAACGTCCTGACTTTC.

This clonotype appeared a few times. J is TRBJ2-7 and V is TRBV7-3; D gene ambiguous. The germline V gene encodes CDR1 SGHTA and CDR2 FQGTGA. V shed 5 bases and J shed 3 bases, with 11 bases lying between them. The CDR3 is 13 amino acids. Here the CDR3 DNA reads TGTGCCAGCAGCCAAGGGTCCAACTACGAGCAGTACTTC. Its translation: CASSQGSNYEQYF.

This clonotype showed up many times. This rearrangement joins TRBV5-1 to TRBJ1-4; TRBD1 is a possible D gene (5 bases). Trimming stripped 0 bases from V and 10 bases from J, with 16 bases between. Looked up from germline, CDR1 is SGHRS and CDR2 is YFSETQ. The CDR3 covers 15 residues. CDR3 coding DNA: TGCGCCAGCAGCTTGGACAGGCCGGCGTCTGGAAAACTGTTTTTT. Its translation is CASSLDRPASGKLFF.

Ten or more counts support this clonotype. V and J are TRBV20-1 and TRBJ2-1, with 9 bases aligning to TRBD1. This CDR3 is built from 17 residues. Germline CDR1 DFQATT, CDR2 SNEGSKA (reference sequence). V dropped 0 bases and J dropped 3; count of bases not matched to a gene: 9. The CDR3: CSARERPGQGRYNEQFF. The CDR3 DNA reads as TGCAGTGCTAGAGAACGCCCGGGACAGGGCCGCTACAATGAGCAGTTCTTC.

This clonotype was picked up a small number of times. J is TRBJ1-1 and V is TRBV9; D may be TRBD1 (6 bases). V dropped 6 bases and J dropped 7 bases, with 22 bases sitting between them. Germline lookup yields CDR1 SGDLS and CDR2 YYNGEE. CDR3 length: 15 amino acids. CDR3 residues: CASKSGGDSYSEAFF. The CDR3 DNA follows: TGTGCCAGCAAGTCTGGGGGCGATTCCTATAGTGAAGCTTTCTTT.

This clonotype was recorded many times. The chain couples TRBV6-1 to TRBJ1-6, with no clear D. Germline values: CDR1 MNHNS, CDR2 SASEGT. This CDR3 is 11 amino acids long. Between the trimmed V and J ends, which lost 8 bases and 7 bases, there was a span of 6 bases. CDR3 sequence: CASRDNSPLHF. DNA for the CDR3: TGTGCCAGCCGCGACAATTCACCCCTCCACTTT.